This T cell receptor (beta chain) was profiled in a study of blood T cell repertoires in COVID-19. Study in general: Samples representing acute and convalescent COVID-19 were sourced from the United States, Italy and Spain. Sources were T cells, B-cell-depleted T cells, or PBMCs; the material itself was cDNA or gDNA.

V lost 5 bases to trimming and J lost 5 bases, with 9 bases between them. Germline values: CDR1 LNHDA, CDR2 SQIVND (reference sequence). The CDR3 consists of 12 residues. As handled by the study authors: Estimation of nucleated cell counts was performed using reference gene primer amplification. Assay used: immunoSEQ multiplex PCR; TCRdb lists only in-frame clones, some missing. The DNA was the basis for D and trimming; V, J and clone size are from that table. The table shows around 55,000 clones, with almost 90% occurring only once. The TCR was taken from a man aged 55-75 years with active COVID-19. The V gene is TRBV19, the J gene TRBJ1-1; TRBD1 might be the D (5 bases). Sequencing was done on a sample of peripheral blood. CDR3 coding DNA: TGTGCCAGTAGTCAGGGCTGGACTGAAGCTTTCTTT. Translated, it gives CASSQGWTEAFF.